At least ten counts were recorded for the clone carrying this T cell receptor beta chain. This entry is derived from a study of T cell repertoires in cytomegalovirus infection. TCRdb ran MiXCR on the reads and lists one entry per CDR3 protein. The table shows some 130,000 distinct CDR3 sequences, with about 10% occurring only once. V was cut by 0 bases and J by 2 bases, with 10 bases left in between. Germline loops: CDR1 SEHNR, CDR2 FQNEAQ (reference sequence). The CDR3 covers 16 residues. The receptor was isolated from a human donor in good health (CMV status not recorded). Some clones in this sample may be carry-over from other donors' samples. The chain has TRBV7-9 and TRBJ2-2; no clear D gene. The sample taken for sequencing was PBMCs. The CDR3 region has the DNA TGTGCCAGCAGCTTAGCGATCCAGACAAACACCGGGGAGCTGTTTTTT. Residues: CASSLAIQTNTGELFF.